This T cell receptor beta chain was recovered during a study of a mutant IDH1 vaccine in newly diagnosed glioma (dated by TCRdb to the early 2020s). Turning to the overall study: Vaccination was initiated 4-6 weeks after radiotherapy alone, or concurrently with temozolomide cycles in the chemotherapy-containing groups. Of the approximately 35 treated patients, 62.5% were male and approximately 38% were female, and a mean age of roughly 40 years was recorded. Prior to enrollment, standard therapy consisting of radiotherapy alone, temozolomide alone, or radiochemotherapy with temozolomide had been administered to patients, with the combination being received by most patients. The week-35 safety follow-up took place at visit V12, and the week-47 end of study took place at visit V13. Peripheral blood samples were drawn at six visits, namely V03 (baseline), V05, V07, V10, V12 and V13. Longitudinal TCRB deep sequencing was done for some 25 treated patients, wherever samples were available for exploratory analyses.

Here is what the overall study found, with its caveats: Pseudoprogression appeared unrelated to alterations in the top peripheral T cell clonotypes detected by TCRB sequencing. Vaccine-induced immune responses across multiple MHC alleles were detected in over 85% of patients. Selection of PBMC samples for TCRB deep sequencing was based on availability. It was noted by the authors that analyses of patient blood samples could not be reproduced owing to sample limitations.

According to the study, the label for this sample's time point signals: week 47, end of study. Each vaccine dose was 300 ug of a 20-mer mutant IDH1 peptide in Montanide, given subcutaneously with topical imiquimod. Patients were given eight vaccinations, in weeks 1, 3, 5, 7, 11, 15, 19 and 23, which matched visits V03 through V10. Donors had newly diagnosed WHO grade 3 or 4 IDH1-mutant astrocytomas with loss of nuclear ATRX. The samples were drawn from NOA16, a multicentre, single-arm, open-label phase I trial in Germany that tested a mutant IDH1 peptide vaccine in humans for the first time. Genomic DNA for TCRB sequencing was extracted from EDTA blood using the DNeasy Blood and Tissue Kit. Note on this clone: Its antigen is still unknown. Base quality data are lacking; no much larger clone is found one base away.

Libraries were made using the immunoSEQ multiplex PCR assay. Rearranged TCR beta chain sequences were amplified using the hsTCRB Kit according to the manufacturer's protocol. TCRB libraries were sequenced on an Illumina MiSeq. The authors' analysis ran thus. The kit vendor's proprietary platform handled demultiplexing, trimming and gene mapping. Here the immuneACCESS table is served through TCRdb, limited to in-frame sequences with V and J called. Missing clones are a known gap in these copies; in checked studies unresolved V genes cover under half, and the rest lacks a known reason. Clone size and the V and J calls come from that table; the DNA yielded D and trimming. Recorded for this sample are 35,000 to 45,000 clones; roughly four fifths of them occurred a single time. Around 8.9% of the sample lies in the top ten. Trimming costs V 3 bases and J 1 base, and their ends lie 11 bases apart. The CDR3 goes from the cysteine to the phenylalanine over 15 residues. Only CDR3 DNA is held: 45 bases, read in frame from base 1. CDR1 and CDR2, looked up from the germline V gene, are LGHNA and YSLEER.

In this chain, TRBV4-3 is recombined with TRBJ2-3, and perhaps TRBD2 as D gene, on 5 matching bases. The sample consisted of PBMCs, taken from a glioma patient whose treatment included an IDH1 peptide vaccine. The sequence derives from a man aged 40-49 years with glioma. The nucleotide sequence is TGCGCCAGCAGCCAGGAGGATCGGGGCACAGATACGCAGTATTTT. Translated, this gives CASSQEDRGTDTQYF.